The 25 T cell receptor beta chains below come from one sample, sequenced in a study of cytomegalovirus exposure and HLA in healthy donors. 60 Vbeta and 13 Jbeta primers were used in PCR. The repertoire was sequenced with immunoSEQ multiplex PCR; TCRdb's copy has only in-frame clones and lacks some. The repertoire includes about 140,000 clones, 80% to 90% of them detected once, and 3.5% to 4.5% sits in the top ten. Sequencing was performed on PBMCs. All receptors derive from a woman between 40 and 50 years old in good health and CMV-seropositive.

This clone was seen once. The V and J genes are TRBV5-1 and TRBJ2-7; no firm D call. V was trimmed by 3 bases and J by 7 bases, leaving 11 bases between them. From germline, CDR1 is SGHRS and CDR2 YFSETQ. The CDR3 has 12 amino acids. This CDR3 is CASSYGSREQYF. Written as DNA, the CDR3 is TGCGCCAGCAGCTACGGTTCGCGAGAGCAGTACTTC.

In its sample, this clone was seen once. The J gene is TRBJ2-1, the V gene TRBV5-6; D perhaps matches TRBD2 (6 bases). The CDR3 totals 18 residues. V was shortened by 0 bases and J by 0 bases, with 16 bases between the two germline ends. Germline V gene sequence: CDR1 SGHDT, CDR2 YYEEEE. CDR3 sequence: CASSLGGERHYSYNEQFF. CDR3 coding DNA: TGTGCCAGCAGCTTGGGGGGGGAAAGACACTACTCCTACAATGAGCAGTTCTTC.

This chain uses TRBV5-5 with TRBJ1-4, with unresolved D. CDR1 is SGHKS, CDR2 YYEKEE, per germline (reference sequence). V gave up 1 base and J gave up 8 bases, with 12 bases separating them. This CDR3 spans 14 amino acids. The CDR3 DNA reads as TGTGCCAGCAGCTTGATCTTTCCGGGAGAAAAACTGTTTTTT. It encodes CASSLIFPGEKLFF.

The rearrangement links TRBV10-3 to TRBJ2-6; 7 bases agree with TRBD1. This CDR3 is built from 18 residues. V lost 4 bases and J lost 3; bases outside the gene matches: 12. Germline lookup yields CDR1 ENHRY and CDR2 SYGVKD. CDR3 in amino acids: CAISGDRDGASGANVLTF. The CDR3, as DNA: TGTGCCATCAGTGGAGACAGGGATGGTGCCAGTGGGGCCAACGTCCTGACTTTC.

The chain couples TRBV4-2 to TRBJ2-1; 7 bases align to TRBD1. Germline assignment: CDR1 LGHNA and CDR2 YNFKEQ. This CDR3 is built from 13 residues. The V and J ends lost 6 bases and 8 bases, in that order; junction bases with no gene match: 7. The CDR3 loop reads CASSRRGPHEQFF. The CDR3 bases are TGTGCCAGCAGTCGTAGGGGGCCTCATGAGCAGTTCTTC.

This clone has a single count. V is TRBV6-5 and J is TRBJ2-7; D is possibly TRBD1 (6 bases). The CDR3 totals 16 residues. V dropped 4 bases and J dropped 2 bases, with 18 bases sitting between them. CDR1 MNHEY and CDR2 SVGAGI come from the germline V gene. CDR3 sequence: CASSFSQGHTTYEQYF. Written as DNA, the CDR3 is TGTGCCAGCAGTTTTTCCCAGGGACACACAACCTACGAGCAGTACTTC.

This clone turned up a few times. The chain links TRBV6-1 to TRBJ1-1; unclear D gene. The germline V and J ends were trimmed by 1 base and 3 bases, with 6 bases remaining between them. In germline, CDR1 is MNHNS, CDR2 SASEGT. This CDR3 contains 13 residues. CDR3 sequence: CASSEVLDTEAFF. The CDR3 nucleotides read TGTGCCAGCAGTGAAGTTCTCGACACTGAAGCTTTCTTT.

CDR3 protein: CASSLGTGNGYTF. The CDR3 DNA reads TGCGCCAGCAGCTTAGGGACAGGGAATGGCTACACCTTC. V is TRBV5-1 and J is TRBJ1-2, with 9 positions matching TRBD1. This CDR3 contains 13 residues. Losses at the gene ends were 2 bases for V and 6 bases for J; bases not matched to a gene: 2. CDR1 SGHRS and CDR2 YFSETQ come from the germline V gene.

This CDR3 is CASSSRQGRTHLSTDTQYF. The CDR3 region has the DNA TGTGCCAGCAGCAGTCGGCAAGGACGGACACATCTTAGCACAGATACGCAGTATTTT. The chain carries TRBV7-9 and TRBJ2-3, with D possibly being TRBD1 (5 bases). Trimming took 5 bases from V and 0 from J, leaving 24 bases between them. CDR3 length: 19 residues. Germline V lookup: CDR1 SEHNR, CDR2 FQNEAQ (reference sequence). The full variable domain, completed using reference TRBV7-9 and TRBJ2-3, is DTGVSQNPRHKITKRGQNVTFRCDPISEHNRLYWYRQTLGQGPEFLTYFQNEAQLEKSRLLSDRFSAERPKGSFSTLEIQRTEQGDSAMYLCASSSRQGRTHLSTDTQYFGPGTRLTVL.

The chain has TRBV28 and TRBJ2-7; TRBD2 aligns across 7 bases. Germline CDR1 and CDR2: MDHEN and SYDVKM. This CDR3 comprises 14 residues. The trim removed 3 bases at V and 2 bases at J, leaving 4 bases unmatched. CDR3 bases: TGTGCCAGCAGTTTCGGGACTACTCCCTACGAGCAGTACTTC. It is translated as CASSFGTTPYEQYF.

The chain uses TRBV27 and TRBJ2-5; TRBD2 matches at 13 bases. Germline V gene sequence: CDR1 MNHEY, CDR2 SMNVEV (reference sequence). The CDR3 runs 17 residues. V dropped 2 bases and J dropped 2; count of bases not matched to a gene: 5. The chain's CDR3 is CASSLKGLAGIQETQYF. CDR3 in DNA: TGTGCCAGCAGTTTAAAGGGACTAGCGGGGATACAAGAGACCCAGTACTTC.

The chain carries TRBV7-3 and TRBJ2-5; 8 positions agree with TRBD2. Germline CDR1 and CDR2: SGHTA and FQGTGA. There are 15 residues in the CDR3. Trimming took 5 bases from V and 5 from J; bases not matched to a gene: 10. The CDR3: CASSRQAGGRETQYF. The DNA of the CDR3 is TGTGCCAGCAGCCGACAGGCGGGGGGAAGGGAGACCCAGTACTTC.

The chain has TRBV6-5 and TRBJ2-2; 8 positions agree with TRBD2. The CDR3 consists of 15 residues. V gave up 4 bases and J gave up 0 bases; unmatched junction bases: 1. Germline CDR1 and CDR2: MNHEY and SVGAGI. The DNA for the CDR3 is TGTGCCAGCAGTTTGGGACTAGCGAACACCGGGGAGCTGTTTTTT. Its translation: CASSLGLANTGELFF.

This clone was seen only once. The chain has TRBV5-5 and TRBJ1-2; TRBD1 matches 7 bases. The germline V gene has CDR1 SGHKS and CDR2 YYEKEE (reference sequence). The J segment lost 8 bases and the V segment lost 5 bases, leaving 9 bases of the junction unmatched. The CDR3 has 13 amino acids. The CDR3 loop is CASSVDRVVGYTF. The CDR3, as DNA: TGTGCCAGCAGTGTTGACAGGGTCGTCGGCTACACCTTC.

The chain uses TRBV27 and TRBJ2-7, with TRBD2 as a possible D gene (6 bases). CDR3 length: 15 amino acids. Looked up from germline, CDR1 is MNHEY and CDR2 is SMNVEV (reference sequence). V lost 6 bases to trimming and J lost 3 bases, with 18 bases between them. CDR3 sequence reads: CASSPLRTKGYEQYF. CDR3 sequence (DNA): TGTGCCAGCAGCCCCCTCCGGACTAAGGGCTACGAGCAGTACTTC.

This chain joins TRBV5-1 and TRBJ2-1; 7 bases are shared with TRBD2. CDR1 and CDR2 (germline): SGHRS, YFSETQ. This CDR3 is 16 amino acids long. V lost 2 bases to trimming and J lost 7 bases; unmatched junction nucleotides: 12. CDR3 DNA: TGCGCCAGCAGCTTAGATCGTCTAGCGGAAAATAATGAGCAGTTCTTC. Translating it yields CASSLDRLAENNEQFF.

This chain links TRBV30 with TRBJ1-1; 8 nucleotides align to TRBD1. CDR3 size: 13 residues. The J segment lost 4 bases and the V segment lost 2 bases, leaving 3 bases of the junction unmatched. Germline CDR1 GTSNPN, CDR2 SVGIG (reference sequence). The DNA of the CDR3 is TGTGCCTGGAGTCCTGGGACAGGCACTGAAGCTTTCTTT. Its translation: CAWSPGTGTEAFF.

As to this clone: Distinct nucleotide sequences in the sample also encode this CDR3. The chain has TRBV6-5 and TRBJ2-3, with a tentative D call TRBD2 (5 bases). Germline CDR1 and CDR2: MNHEY and SVGAGI. V was cut by 5 bases and J by 2 bases, with 11 bases left in between. This CDR3 comprises 14 residues. CDR3 protein: CASSRGTSTDTQYF. CDR3 coding DNA: TGTGCCAGCAGTCGGGGAACTTCCACAGATACGCAGTATTTT.

The chain joins TRBV27 to TRBJ1-3, with no clear D. The CDR3 covers 13 residues. V was cut by 3 bases and J by 3 bases, with 6 bases left in between. From germline, CDR1 is MNHEY and CDR2 SMNVEV (reference sequence). The CDR3 sequence is CASSFHSGNTIYF. The DNA of the CDR3 is TGTGCCAGCAGTTTCCACAGTGGAAACACCATATATTTT.

The rearrangement joins TRBV23-1 to TRBJ1-6; D possibly corresponds to TRBD1 (6 bases). TRBV23-1 is an open reading frame, and its role is uncertain. This CDR3 is built from 15 residues. V was trimmed by 11 bases and J by 4 bases, leaving 18 bases between them. The DNA for the CDR3 is TGCGCCTTAAGTCACGAGGGGGATTATAATTCACCCCTCCACTTT. Translation: CALSHEGDYNSPLHF.

Only one count was recorded for this clone. The V and J genes are TRBV5-1 and TRBJ2-1; D may be TRBD2 (5 bases). V lost 0 bases and J 5 bases, leaving 6 bases between the germline ends. Germline CDR1 and CDR2: SGHRS and YFSETQ. This CDR3 is 13 amino acids long. This CDR3 reads CASSLGLNNEQFF. CDR3 in DNA: TGCGCCAGCAGCTTGGGACTAAACAATGAGCAGTTCTTC.

The chain joins TRBV28 to TRBJ1-4, with D uncertain. Germline CDR1 is MDHEN and CDR2 is SYDVKM. The CDR3 length is 19 residues. V gave up 3 bases and J gave up 7 bases, with 27 bases separating them. CDR3 sequence (DNA): TGTGCCAGCAGTTTTCAGAGTCCGCTGGGCCCCCGGGATGGTGAAAAACTGTTTTTT. Translation gives CASSFQSPLGPRDGEKLFF.

This chain uses TRBV11-2 with TRBJ2-7, with 7 positions matching TRBD1. CDR3 size: 15 residues. The V and J ends lost 0 bases and 6 bases, in that order; junction bases with no gene match: 8. Germline CDR1 reads SGHAT; CDR2 reads FQNNGV. DNA for the CDR3: TGTGCCAGCAGCTTAGAACCGACAGGGACCGTCGAGCAGTACTTC. Translating gives CASSLEPTGTVEQYF.

This clone appeared once. The same CDR3 is also encoded by other DNA sequences in this sample. The chain employs TRBV28 and TRBJ1-5; TRBD1 matches 11 bases. This CDR3 is built from 14 residues. V trimming: 5 bases; J trimming: 6 bases; junction bases outside the gene matches: 3. Germline V gene sequence: CDR1 MDHEN, CDR2 SYDVKM. The DNA of the CDR3 is TGTGCCAGCAGTCTAGGACAGGGGGCTCAGCCCCAGCATTTT. It codes for CASSLGQGAQPQHF.

Written as DNA, the CDR3 is TGCGCCAGCAGCCCTCCAGGGGGATCATGGAGCTCTGGAAACACCATATATTTT. Protein: CASSPPGGSWSSGNTIYF. The V call is TRBV4-1, the J call TRBJ1-3; 7 bases are a match to TRBD1. After removal of 4 bases from V and 0 bases from J, the junction contained 12 bases not matched to a gene. The CDR3 consists of 18 residues. The germline V gene encodes CDR1 MGHRA and CDR2 YSYEKL.